This T cell receptor beta chain is drawn from a study of response to subunit inactivated influenza vaccine (dated by TCRdb to the late 2010s). In the study overall: The study used deep quantitative T cell receptor repertoire profiling to track responses to a trivalent subunit inactivated influenza vaccine.

Here is what the overall study found, with its caveats: The authors suggested that each seasonal influenza vaccination may recruit only a limited number of new T cells.

Trimming costs V 5 bases and J 5 bases, and their ends lie 10 bases apart. The germline V gene encodes CDR1 SGHTA and CDR2 FQGNSA. Its CDR3 holds 13 amino acids, cysteine through phenylalanine. Just the 39-base CDR3 DNA is kept, in frame starting at base 1. The receptor library was made with RT-PCR. TCRdb lists the instrument as Illumina HiSeq 2500. TCRdb redid the processing of the public reads, applying fastp at Q25 and MiXCR, and retained in-frame beta chains. Every CDR3 protein is listed once, alongside the most common genes and DNA of its rows. This sample is represented by approximately 570,000 distinct CDR3 sequences; roughly 8.2% of them were singletons. Together, the top ten hold around 13% of the sample. The table lists this clonotype with many counts. Its antigen specificity is not known. Per-base qualities were not stored, and no clone one base away is much larger.

The source material was PBMCs from blood, sampled less than 30 months after vaccination. The sequence was collected from a man aged 45 to 75 who received an inactivated influenza vaccine. Donor details come from another sample of the same person, matched by shared clones. The rearrangement combines TRBV7-2 with TRBJ1-5; the D gene is not confidently resolved. The CDR3 in this case is CASSLGYYQPQHF. At the DNA level, the sequence is TGTGCCAGCAGCCTCGGTTATTATCAGCCCCAGCATTTT.